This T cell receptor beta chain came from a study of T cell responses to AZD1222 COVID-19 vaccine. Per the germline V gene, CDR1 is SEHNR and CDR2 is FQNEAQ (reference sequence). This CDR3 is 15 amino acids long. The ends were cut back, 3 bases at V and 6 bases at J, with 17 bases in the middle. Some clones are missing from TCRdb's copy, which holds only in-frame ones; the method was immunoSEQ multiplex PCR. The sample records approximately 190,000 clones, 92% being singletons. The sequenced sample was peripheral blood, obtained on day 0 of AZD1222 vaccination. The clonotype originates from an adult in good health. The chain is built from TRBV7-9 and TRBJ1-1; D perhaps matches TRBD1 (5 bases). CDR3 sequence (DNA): TGTGCCAGCAGCTTGAGGCTCCATGGGGCTCCTGAAGCTTTCTTT. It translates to CASSLRLHGAPEAFF.